The entry that follows covers one TCR beta chain sequence. Its specificity is unknown. The source of the sample is a study of a mutant IDH1 vaccine in newly diagnosed glioma. This CDR3 has 15 amino acids. Germline lookup yields CDR1 SGHVS and CDR2 FQNEAQ. Losses at the gene ends were 4 bases for V and 4 bases for J; bases not matched to a gene: 1. Time point: baseline, week 1 (first vaccination visit). The treatment: pre-vaccination baseline after standard-of-care therapy. Notes on the study in general: With respect to changes in top peripheral T cell clonotypes, pseudoprogression seemed unrelated. Patients mounted vaccine-induced immune responses in approximately 93% of cases.

Libraries were prepared by immunoSEQ multiplex PCR; TCRdb keeps only in-frame clonotypes and omits some of them. The sample records approximately 36,000 clones, around nine tenths being singletons. The material was PBMCs, obtained from a glioma patient treated with radiotherapy, temozolomide or both. The receptor's source is a man in his late teens or twenties with glioma. V and J are TRBV7-8 and TRBJ2-5, with TRBD2 matching 15 bases. The DNA for the CDR3 is TGTGCCAGCAGCTCGGGACTAGCGGGAGGAGAGACCCAGTACTTC. It yields the protein CASSSGLAGGETQYF. The full variable domain, in which reference TRBV7-8 and TRBJ2-5 provide the parts outside the CDR3, is GAGVSQSPRYKVAKRGQDVALRCDPISGHVSLFWYQQALGQGPEFLTYFQNEAQLDKSGLPSDRFFAERPEGSVSTLKIQRTQQEDSAVYLCASSSGLAGGETQYFGPGTRLLVL.